These 23 T cell receptor beta chains share one sample of origin, sequenced in a study of shared clonotypes between healthy human individuals. Method: immunoSEQ multiplex PCR; TCRdb's copy keeps in-frame clones and lacks some. The top ten clones hold around 2% of a sample with hundreds of thousands of clones, 60% to 75% of them seen once. Sequencing was carried out using memory CD4+ T cells sorted from blood. Described subset: CD45RA-negative fraction. The receptors derive from a woman aged 25 to 39 in good health.

DNA for the CDR3: TGTGCCAGCAGCCAAGAAAGGGTCCTACTTGGGGACATTCAGTACTTC. Encoded protein: CASSQERVLLGDIQYF. The chain combines TRBV4-2 with TRBJ2-4, with unresolved D. The germline V gene has CDR1 LGHNA and CDR2 YNFKEQ. The CDR3 sequence is 16 residues long. Trimming shortened V by 0 bases and J by 8 bases, and 17 bases separated the two germline ends.

The table lists this clone with many counts. CDR3 sequence: CASSSASGFGYEQYF. CDR3 nucleotide sequence: TGCGCCAGCAGCTCCGCTTCGGGATTCGGTTACGAGCAGTACTTC. This chain links TRBV5-1 with TRBJ2-7, with a possible D match to TRBD2 (5 bases). The CDR3 totals 15 residues. Germline values: CDR1 SGHRS, CDR2 YFSETQ. Trimming removed 3 bases at V and 4 bases at J, with 17 bases between.

This rearrangement joins TRBV10-2 to TRBJ2-7; perhaps TRBD1 as D (6 bases). The CDR3 covers 13 residues. Per the germline V gene, CDR1 is WSHSY and CDR2 is SAAADI. The V gene lost 5 bases and the J gene lost 6 bases, with 14 bases spanning the gap. This CDR3 reads CASSSGVFREQYF. CDR3 in DNA: TGCGCCAGCAGTTCAGGGGTTTTTCGCGAGCAGTACTTC.

This clone appeared once. Since a much larger clone is just one base distant, this may be a read error. The chain is built from TRBV7-2 and TRBJ1-2; maybe TRBD1 (5 bases). Trimming shortened V by 1 base and J by 2 bases, and 5 bases separated the two germline ends. CDR3 length: 13 amino acids. Germline-derived CDR1 and CDR2 are SGHTA and FQGNSA. The CDR3 coding sequence is TGTGCCAGCAGCTTAGGGACAAACTATGGCTACACCTTC. Protein: CASSLGTNYGYTF.

The rearrangement uses TRBV19 and TRBJ1-5; D is unclear. V was cut by 5 bases and J by 4 bases, with 15 bases left in between. This CDR3 is built from 15 residues. Per germline, CDR1 LNHDA and CDR2 SQIVND (reference sequence). Here the CDR3 reads CASSYQVGRNQPQHF. In DNA form, the CDR3 reads TGTGCCAGTAGTTACCAGGTGGGTAGGAATCAGCCCCAGCATTTT.

The chain joins TRBV5-1 to TRBJ2-3, with a possible D match to TRBD2 (6 bases). V shed 4 bases and J shed 0 bases, with 9 bases lying between them. The germline V gene has CDR1 SGHRS and CDR2 YFSETQ. The CDR3 is made up of 14 amino acids. CDR3 residues: CASSLASSTDTQYF. CDR3 in DNA: TGCGCCAGCAGCCTAGCGAGTAGCACAGATACGCAGTATTTT.

V and J are TRBV7-9 and TRBJ2-2; D gene unclear. This CDR3 is 14 amino acids long. Germline CDR1 reads SEHNR; CDR2 reads FQNEAQ (reference sequence). V was cut by 3 bases and J by 0 bases, with 5 bases left in between. The DNA for the CDR3 is TGTGCCAGCAGCTTTATCGCGAACACCGGGGAGCTGTTTTTT. Its protein product is CASSFIANTGELFF.

This clone came up once. The V gene is TRBV6-1, the J gene TRBJ2-5, with a weak D call TRBD2 (6 bases). Per germline, CDR1 MNHNS and CDR2 SASEGT. CDR3 length: 14 amino acids. V lost 8 bases, J lost 2 bases, and 15 bases lay in between. For the CDR3, the DNA is TGTGCCAGCGCCTTGTGGGACTTACAAGAGACCCAGTACTTC. Translation: CASALWDLQETQYF.

The gene calls are TRBV5-4 and TRBJ2-1; 12 bases agree with TRBD2. V shed 5 bases and J 4 bases; nucleotides not matched to a gene: 7. The CDR3 runs 16 residues. CDR1 and CDR2 from the germline V gene are SGHNT and YYREEE (reference sequence). The CDR3 spells CASSLAGGTPYNEQFF. The CDR3 DNA sequence: TGTGCCAGCAGTCTAGCGGGAGGGACGCCTTACAATGAGCAGTTCTTC.

This chain uses TRBV2 with TRBJ2-3, with D perhaps being TRBD1 or TRBD2 (6 bases each). Germline CDR1 reads SNHLY; CDR2 reads FYNNEI. This CDR3 has 14 residues. The V end lost 10 bases, the J end lost 7 bases, and 21 bases lay between the germline ends. CDR3 in amino acids: CATPGGPSLNTQYF. CDR3 DNA: TGTGCCACCCCCGGGGGCCCTAGTTTAAATACGCAGTATTTT.

A word on this clone: A much larger clone lies a single base off, so this may be a read error. The J gene is TRBJ2-3, the V gene TRBV6-1; D is ambiguous. Per germline, CDR1 MNHNS and CDR2 SASEGT. CDR3 length: 13 amino acids. Deletions cut 6 bases from V and 0 bases from J, with 7 bases between. CDR3 in amino acids: CASRTESTDTQYF. The DNA of the CDR3 is TGTGCCAGCAGGACGGAAAGCACAGATACGCAGTATTTT.

This clone was seen ten or more times. J is TRBJ1-4 and V is TRBV2, with D unclear. The CDR3 runs 15 residues. V lost 3 bases, J lost 4 bases, and 12 bases lay in between. Germline-derived CDR1 and CDR2 are SNHLY and FYNNEI. CDR3 sequence reads: CASSDRKGLNEKLFF. CDR3 nucleotides: TGTGCCAGCAGTGACAGAAAGGGCCTTAATGAAAAACTGTTTTTT.

This clone was counted between two and nine times. The chain uses TRBV28 and TRBJ1-2; D not resolved. This CDR3 spans 11 amino acids. V was pared by 8 bases and J by 3 bases, with 7 bases between. CDR1 is MDHEN and CDR2 is SYDVKM in the germline V gene. The CDR3 nucleotides read TGTGCCAGCCAGGACCACTATGGCTACACCTTC. The encoded protein is CASQDHYGYTF.

This clone occurred once. At the DNA level, this CDR3 is encoded by other sequences in the same sample as well. This chain links TRBV5-4 with TRBJ1-2; D gene unclear. With 2 bases removed from V and 2 bases from J, the gap between germline ends came to 10 bases. This CDR3 contains 14 residues. The germline CDR1 and CDR2 sequences are SGHNT and YYREEE (reference sequence). The chain's CDR3 is CASSLGGSNYGYTF. CDR3 nucleotide sequence: TGTGCCAGCAGCTTAGGAGGGTCCAACTATGGCTACACCTTC.

V usage is TRBV9 and J usage is TRBJ2-1; TRBD1 agrees at 7 bases. The V gene's germline CDR1 is SGDLS and CDR2 YYNGEE. The CDR3 runs 14 residues. V gave up 2 bases and J gave up 8 bases; unmatched junction bases: 7. The CDR3 is CASSVSRGYDEQFF. Here the CDR3 DNA reads TGTGCCAGCAGCGTGTCCAGGGGGTATGATGAGCAGTTCTTC.

The J gene is TRBJ2-1, the V gene TRBV27; D not resolved. CDR3 length: 13 residues. Germline CDR1 is MNHEY and CDR2 is SMNVEV (reference sequence). Trimming stripped 3 bases from V and 2 bases from J, with 5 bases between. The CDR3 DNA reads TGTGCCAGCAGTTTCCAAACCTACAATGAGCAGTTCTTC. Its translation: CASSFQTYNEQFF.

The chain employs TRBV11-3 and TRBJ1-2; tentative D call: TRBD1 (5 bases). V lost 5 bases, J lost 8 bases, and 15 bases lay in between. The CDR3 extends over 13 amino acids. Germline V CDR1 and CDR2: SGHNT, YENEEA. The CDR3 region has the DNA TGTGCCAGCAGCCCTTGGACGGAGGGGGGCTACACCTTC. Residues: CASSPWTEGGYTF.

The chain carries TRBV27 and TRBJ1-2; TRBD1 agrees at 8 bases. This CDR3 has 15 amino acids. V trimming: 6 bases; J trimming: 0 bases; junction bases outside the gene matches: 6. Germline V gene data show CDR1 as MNHEY and CDR2 as SMNVEV (reference sequence). Here the CDR3 reads CASSRGRIANYGYTF. CDR3 DNA: TGTGCCAGCAGCAGGGGGCGTATAGCTAACTATGGCTACACCTTC.

CDR3 coding DNA: TGTGCCAGCAGACCCGGGACAGGTGGGGAAGAGACCCAGTACTTC. Translated: CASRPGTGGEETQYF. The chain combines TRBV7-6 with TRBJ2-5, with 8 positions matching TRBD1. With 6 bases clipped from V and 3 bases from J, the junction kept 9 bases outside the gene matches. The CDR3 extends over 15 amino acids. CDR1 and CDR2 from the germline V gene are SGHVS and FNYEAQ.

The J gene is TRBJ2-1, the V gene TRBV23-1, with a tentative D call TRBD2 (5 bases). TRBV23-1 is sorted into the ORF group, with uncertain function. This CDR3 is built from 16 residues. The ends were cut back, 0 bases at V and 8 bases at J, with 17 bases in the middle. The CDR3: CASSQSGSLVQDEQFF. As DNA, the CDR3 is TGCGCCAGCAGTCAATCGGGGAGTTTGGTACAAGATGAGCAGTTCTTC.

A remark on this clone: Different DNA sequences within this sample yield the same CDR3. In DNA form, the CDR3 reads TGTGCCAGTAGTAGAGGACACTCTGGGGCCAACGTCCTGACTTTC. Amino acid sequence: CASSRGHSGANVLTF. The J gene is TRBJ2-6, the V gene TRBV19; D may be TRBD1 (5 bases). Germline CDR1 is LNHDA and CDR2 is SQIVND (reference sequence). The V gene lost 4 bases and the J gene lost 0 bases, with 7 bases spanning the gap. The CDR3 runs to 15 residues.

V usage is TRBV9 and J usage is TRBJ1-3; D is perhaps TRBD1 (6 bases). Trimming took off 1 base at V and 2 bases at J, with 10 bases between the two ends. CDR1 is SGDLS and CDR2 is YYNGEE in the germline V gene. This CDR3 region has 15 residues. The CDR3 coding sequence is TGTGCCAGCAGCGTATCAGGGGTTACTGGAAACACCATATATTTT. Protein product: CASSVSGVTGNTIYF.

The J gene is TRBJ2-3, the V gene TRBV5-1; D may correspond to TRBD1 or TRBD2 (5 bases each). From germline, CDR1 is SGHRS and CDR2 YFSETQ. V dropped 1 base and J dropped 6 bases, with 15 bases sitting between them. This CDR3 comprises 15 residues. The CDR3 loop reads CASSLLQGVTDTQYF. In DNA, the CDR3 is TGCGCCAGCAGCTTGTTGCAGGGAGTGACGGATACGCAGTATTTT.